Listed here is a single TCR beta chain. This receptor's antigen is unknown. One base away there is no much larger clone; base qualities are not given. The CDR3 numbers 15 residues from cysteine through phenylalanine. Only CDR3 DNA remains: 45 bases, in frame from the first base. Compared with germline, V lacks 6 bases and J lacks 0 bases; bases without a gene match: 4. The germline V gene yields MNHNS for CDR1 and SASEGT for CDR2. The receptor library was made with the immunoSEQ multiplex PCR assay. TCRdb retrieved this table from immuneACCESS and kept in-frame rearrangements only. Not all clones are present; in checked studies, unresolved V genes account for under half, and no reason is known for the remainder. This sample holds tens of thousands of clones; more than 70% were observed only once. The ten biggest clones cover 1% to 1.2% of the sample. The sample comes from a study of T cells in narcolepsy (dated by TCRdb to the late 2010s). For context, the study as a whole: The study enrolled patients with narcolepsy type 1 or type 2 (NT1, NT2) together with healthy control donors. To look for autoreactive T cells in narcolepsy patients that target self-antigens of hypocretin neurons (hypocretin, TRIB2), the study used TCR Vbeta sequencing to follow clonotypes in blood and CSF. Results the study describes overall, beyond this receptor: HCRT-specific and TRIB2-specific autoreactive clonotypes were highlighted in plots that compared CD4+ T cell clonotypes in CSF versus blood from the same patient. Certain blood memory CD4+ repertoires from patients and controls had no sequences that matched autoreactive T cell clones. Autoreactive clonotypes were reported to be detected serially in the blood of the same patients and of different patients, but not in the blood of healthy controls. Numbers of sequenced blood memory CD4+ clonotypes were comparable, averaging around 40,000 in patients and over 30,000 in controls.

For TCR Vbeta sequencing, memory CD4+ T cells were sorted ex vivo from the peripheral blood of narcolepsy patients and healthy controls. The TCR was taken from a human donor in good health. The chain couples TRBV6-1 to TRBJ1-5, with TRBD1 identical over 8 junction bases. Sequenced: memory (CD45RA-) CD4+ T cells from blood. Interpreted using the paper, the cell subset or site label stands for: memory T cells sorted ex vivo from peripheral blood. The base sequence is TGTGCCAGCAGGACAGGACAGGGTAGCAATCAGCCCCAGCATTTT. Translated, this gives CASRTGQGSNQPQHF.